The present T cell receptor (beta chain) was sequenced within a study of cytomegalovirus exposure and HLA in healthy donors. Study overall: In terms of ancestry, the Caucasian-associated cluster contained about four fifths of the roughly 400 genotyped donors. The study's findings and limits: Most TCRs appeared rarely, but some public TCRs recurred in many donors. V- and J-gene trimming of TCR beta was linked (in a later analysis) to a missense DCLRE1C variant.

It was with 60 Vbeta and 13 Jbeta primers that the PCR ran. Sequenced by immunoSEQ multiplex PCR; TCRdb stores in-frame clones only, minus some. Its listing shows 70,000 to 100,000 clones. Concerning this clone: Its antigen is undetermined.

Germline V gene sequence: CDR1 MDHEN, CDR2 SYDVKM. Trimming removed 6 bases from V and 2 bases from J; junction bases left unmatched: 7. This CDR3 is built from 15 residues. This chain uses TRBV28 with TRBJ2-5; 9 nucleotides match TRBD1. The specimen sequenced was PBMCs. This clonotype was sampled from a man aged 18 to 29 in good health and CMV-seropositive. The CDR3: CASRPTGGSQETQYF. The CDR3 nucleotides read TGTGCCAGCAGACCCACAGGGGGCTCTCAAGAGACCCAGTACTTC.